This section outlines one T cell receptor beta chain sequence together with its context. This entry is derived from a study of blood T cell repertoires in COVID-19. The overall study: Donors in the United States, Italy and Spain gave samples during acute or convalescent COVID-19. T cells, B-cell-depleted T cells, or PBMCs supplied cDNA or gDNA.

The assay was immunoSEQ multiplex PCR, and TCRdb's table has in-frame clones only and misses some. The sample carries 87,000 or so clones, more than 75% recorded once. Germline V lookup: CDR1 GTSNPN, CDR2 SVGIG (reference sequence). Germline trimming cut 4 bases from V and 2 bases from J; bases unmatched to any gene: 7. This CDR3 has 14 residues. The rearrangement joins TRBV30 to TRBJ1-1, with 7 positions matching TRBD1. The source of this sequence is a woman over 75 with acute or convalescent COVID-19. Sequencing was performed on peripheral blood. CDR3 in amino acids: CAWTYGTANTEAFF. CDR3 in DNA: TGTGCCTGGACCTACGGGACAGCCAACACTGAAGCTTTCTTT.